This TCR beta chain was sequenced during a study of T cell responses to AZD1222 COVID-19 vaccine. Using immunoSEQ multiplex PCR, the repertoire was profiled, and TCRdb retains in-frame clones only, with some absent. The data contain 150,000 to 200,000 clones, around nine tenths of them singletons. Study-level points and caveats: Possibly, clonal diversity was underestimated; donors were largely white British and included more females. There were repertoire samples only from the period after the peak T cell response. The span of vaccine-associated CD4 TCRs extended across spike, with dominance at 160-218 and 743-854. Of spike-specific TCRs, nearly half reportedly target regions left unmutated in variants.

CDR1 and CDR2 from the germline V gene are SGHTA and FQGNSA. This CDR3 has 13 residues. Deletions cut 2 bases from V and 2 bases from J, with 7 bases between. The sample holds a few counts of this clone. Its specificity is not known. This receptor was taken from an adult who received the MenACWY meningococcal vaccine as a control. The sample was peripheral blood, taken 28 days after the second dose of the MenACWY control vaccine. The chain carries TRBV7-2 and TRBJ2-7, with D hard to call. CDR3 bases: TGTGCCAGCAGCTTACAAGGGACCTACGAGCAGTACTTC. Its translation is CASSLQGTYEQYF.